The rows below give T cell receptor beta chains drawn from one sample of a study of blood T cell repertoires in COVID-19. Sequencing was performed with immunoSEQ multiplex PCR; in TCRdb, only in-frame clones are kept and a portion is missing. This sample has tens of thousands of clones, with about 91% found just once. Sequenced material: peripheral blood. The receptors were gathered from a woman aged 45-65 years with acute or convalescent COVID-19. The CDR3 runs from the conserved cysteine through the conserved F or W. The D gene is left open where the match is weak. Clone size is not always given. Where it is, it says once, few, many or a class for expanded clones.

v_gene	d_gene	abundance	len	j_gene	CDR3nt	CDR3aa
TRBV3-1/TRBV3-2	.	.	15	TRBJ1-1	TGTGCCAGCAGCCAGACCGGTAGGGGTTACACTGAAGCTTTCTTT	CASSQTGRGYTEAFF
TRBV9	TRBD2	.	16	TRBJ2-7	TGTGCCAGCAGCGAGGGGGTAGCGGGGTACCTCCACGAGCAGTACTTC	CASSEGVAGYLHEQYF
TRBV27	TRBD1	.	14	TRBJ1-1	TGTGCCAGCAGGAAACAGGGGGCGAACACTGAAGCTTTCTTT	CASRKQGANTEAFF
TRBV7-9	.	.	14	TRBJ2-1	TGTGCCAGCAGCCCCCGGAGTTCCTACAATGAGCAGTTCTTC	CASSPRSSYNEQFF
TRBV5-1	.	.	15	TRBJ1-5	TGCGCCAGCAGCTTGGTCGGGGAGGTTAATCAGCCCCAGCATTTT	CASSLVGEVNQPQHF
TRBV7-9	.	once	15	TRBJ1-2	TGTGCCAGCAGCTTAGGTGGGGGGGGCAACTATGGCTACACCTTC	CASSLGGGGNYGYTF
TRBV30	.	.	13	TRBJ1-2	TGTGCCTGGACGCGTTCCTCTAACTATGGCTACACCTTC	CAWTRSSNYGYTF
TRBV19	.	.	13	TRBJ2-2	TGTGCCAGTAACAAGCGGAACACCGGGGAGCTGTTTTTT	CASNKRNTGELFF
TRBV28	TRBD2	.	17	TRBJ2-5	TGTGCCAGCGGCCCGCCCCTAGGGCCCGGGGGGGGAGAGACCCAGTACTTC	CASGPPLGPGGGETQYF
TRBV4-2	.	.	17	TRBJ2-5	TGTGCCAGCAGCCAAGAGTTTACGGGATTGTACCAAGAGACCCAGTACTTC	CASSQEFTGLYQETQYF
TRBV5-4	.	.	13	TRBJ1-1	TGTGCCAGCAGTTGGGGGGGGCCCACTGAAGCTTTCTTT	CASSWGGPTEAFF
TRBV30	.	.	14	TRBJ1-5	TGTGCCTGGGGTTCGGGTACGAGCAATCAGCCCCAGCATTTT	CAWGSGTSNQPQHF
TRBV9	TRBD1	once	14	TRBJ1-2	TGTGCCAGCAGCGTAGAGGACAGGGTTGATGGCTACACCTTC	CASSVEDRVDGYTF
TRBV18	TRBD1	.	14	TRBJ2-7	TGTGCCAGCTCACCACGGGACAGTGACTACGAGCAGTACTTC	CASSPRDSDYEQYF
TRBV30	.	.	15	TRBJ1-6	TGTGCCTGGAGTGTAAAGAGGGTCTATAATTCACCCCTCCACTTT	CAWSVKRVYNSPLHF
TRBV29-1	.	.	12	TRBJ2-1	TGCAGCGTTCTCGGGGAGTACAATGAGCAGTTCTTC	CSVLGEYNEQFF
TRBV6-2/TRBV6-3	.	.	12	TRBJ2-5	TGTGCCAGCAGTTACAATACGAGGACCCAGTACTTC	CASSYNTRTQYF
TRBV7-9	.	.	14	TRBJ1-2	TGTGCCAGCAGCTTATCAGTAGCGGGCTATGGCTACACCTTC	CASSLSVAGYGYTF